Shown below are 25 T cell receptor beta chains from a single sample sequenced in a study of Graves' ophthalmopathy and Graves' hyperthyroidism. Scientists amplified the TCR beta CDR3 regions from RNA transcripts. A first-round RT-PCR used HTBI primers, followed by a second-round multiplex PCR. TCRdb independently ran MiXCR on the multiplex PCR reads; one entry per CDR3 protein. The table records about 370,000 distinct CDR3 sequences, about a sixth of them present only once. Input material: peripheral blood. The receptors come from an adult woman with stable Graves' hyperthyroidism.

CDR3 amino acids: CASSGAGALETQYF. The CDR3 region has the DNA TGTGCCAGCAGCGGGGCGGGAGCACTAGAGACCCAGTACTTC. The rearrangement links TRBV9 to TRBJ2-5, with 7 positions matching TRBD2. This CDR3 has 14 residues. Germline values: CDR1 SGDLS, CDR2 YYNGEE. The J segment lost 4 bases and the V segment lost 3 bases, leaving 6 bases of the junction unmatched.

This clonotype was seen ten or more times. The chain has TRBV28 and TRBJ1-1; the D gene is possibly TRBD1 (6 bases). Per germline, CDR1 MDHEN and CDR2 SYDVKM. The CDR3 is made up of 15 amino acids. Between the trimmed V and J ends, which lost 6 bases and 6 bases, there was a span of 20 bases. CDR3 loop: CASRNTGTWSPEAFF. In DNA form, the CDR3 reads TGTGCCAGCAGGAATACCGGGACATGGAGTCCTGAAGCTTTCTTT.

Ten or more counts support this clonotype. This chain joins TRBV19 and TRBJ2-7; 7 nucleotides agree with TRBD1. Germline CDR1 is LNHDA and CDR2 is SQIVND (reference sequence). The V segment lost 4 bases and the J segment 7 bases; nucleotides outside the gene matches: 7. The CDR3 length is 13 residues. Here the CDR3 DNA reads TGTGCCAGTAGTACCTACAGGGGTTCGGAGCAGTACTTC. Its protein is CASSTYRGSEQYF.

There are many counts of this clonotype. A much more abundant neighbour one base away suggests this may be a read error. The conserved final phenylalanine or tryptophan is absent from the CDR3, which likely points to a read error. The rearrangement joins TRBV7-3 to TRBJ2-5; D ambiguous. V lost 5 bases, J lost 2 bases, and 12 bases lay in between. Germline CDR1 and CDR2: SGHTA and FQGTGA. The CDR3 runs 14 residues. The CDR3 region has the DNA TGTGCCAGCAGCGCTACCGGGCTACAAGAGACCCAGTACCTC. Translation gives CASSATGLQETQYL.

This clonotype appeared many times. The chain combines TRBV13 with TRBJ1-6, with D uncertain. The CDR3 has 16 residues. The germline V gene encodes CDR1 PRHDT and CDR2 FYEKMQ (reference sequence). Between the trimmed V and J ends, which lost 5 bases and 8 bases, there was a span of 19 bases. CDR3: CASSLLRMRRDSPLHF. The CDR3 coding sequence is TGTGCCAGCAGCCTATTACGTATGCGGCGGGATTCACCCCTCCACTTT. Based on the CDR3 plus reference TRBV13 and TRBJ1-6, the full variable domain is AAGVIQSPRHLIKEKRETATLKCYPIPRHDTVYWYQQGPGQDPQFLISFYEKMQSDKGSIPDRFSAQQFSDYHSELNMSSLELGDSALYFCASSLLRMRRDSPLHFGNGTRLTVT.

This clonotype was counted many times. V gene TRBV2 combines with J gene TRBJ2-7; tentatively, D is TRBD2 (5 bases). This CDR3 is 12 amino acids long. Germline lookup yields CDR1 SNHLY and CDR2 FYNNEI. V lost 7 bases and J 3 bases, leaving 10 bases between the germline ends. The CDR3 sequence: CASKRALYEQYF. The CDR3 region has the DNA TGTGCCAGCAAGAGGGCCCTCTACGAGCAGTACTTC.

This clonotype was counted at least ten times. The chain has TRBV7-2 and TRBJ1-1; D ambiguous. Germline CDR1 and CDR2: SGHTA and FQGNSA. The CDR3 totals 13 residues. Trimming shortened V by 7 bases and J by 10 bases, and 19 bases separated the two germline ends. CDR3 nucleotide sequence: TGTGCCAGCACCAACACGAAAGGGAGGTTAGCTTTCTTT. It encodes CASTNTKGRLAFF.

This clonotype has just a few counts. The chain uses TRBV3-1 and TRBJ2-2; D is perhaps TRBD2 (6 bases). V gave up 7 bases and J gave up 1 base, with 13 bases separating them. From germline, CDR1 is LGHDT and CDR2 YNNKEL (reference sequence). CDR3 length equals 15 residues. CDR3 region: CASTSNSGNTGELFF. In DNA, the CDR3 is TGTGCCAGCACCTCTAATAGCGGGAACACCGGGGAGCTGTTTTTT.

This clonotype was counted ten times or more. The chain couples TRBV19 to TRBJ1-2, with 12 positions matching TRBD1. Per the germline V gene, CDR1 is LNHDA and CDR2 is SQIVND (reference sequence). V shed 5 bases and J 8 bases; nucleotides not matched to a gene: 9. This CDR3 contains 15 residues. The CDR3 nucleotides read TGTGCCAGTAGTGCTCCCCGGGACAGGGGGCCAGGCTACACCTTC. Its translation: CASSAPRDRGPGYTF.

The rearrangement uses TRBV5-4 and TRBJ1-2, with 11 bases that match TRBD1. Trimming at V came to 3 bases and at J to 7 bases, leaving 5 bases not matched to a gene. This CDR3 is built from 14 residues. The V gene's germline CDR1 is SGHNT and CDR2 YYREEE (reference sequence). CDR3 nucleotide sequence: TGTGCCAGCAGCTCCGGACAGGGGGCGAGTGGCTACACCTTC. The encoded protein is CASSSGQGASGYTF. Together with reference TRBV5-4 and TRBJ1-2, the CDR3 gives the full variable domain: ETGVTQSPTHLIKTRGQQVTLRCSSQSGHNTVSWYQQALGQGPQFIFQYYREEENGRGNFPPRFSGLQFPNYSSELNVNALELDDSALYLCASSSGQGASGYTFGSGTRLTVV.

This clonotype turned up a few times. This chain links TRBV28 with TRBJ2-7; a possible D gene is TRBD1 (6 bases). Trimming stripped 6 bases from V and 0 bases from J, with 12 bases between. The CDR3 totals 14 residues. Germline CDR1 MDHEN, CDR2 SYDVKM. DNA for the CDR3: TGTGCCAGCAGACGACAGGCTACCTCCTACGAGCAGTACTTC. Its translation: CASRRQATSYEQYF.

This clonotype was seen at least ten times. The chain is built from TRBV29-1 and TRBJ1-1; possibly TRBD1 for D (5 bases). The germline CDR1 and CDR2 sequences are SQVTM and ANQGSEA. The CDR3 is 11 residues long. Deletions cut 6 bases from V and 14 bases from J, with 19 bases between. CDR3 DNA sequence: TGCAGCGTCGAGGACACCCAGGTTAAGTTCTTT. This translates into CSVEDTQVKFF.

This clonotype was observed a few times. This may stem from a read error, because a much larger clone lies one nucleotide away. The CDR3 sequence is CASSSGQGRHEQYF. The CDR3 DNA sequence: TGTGCCAGCAGTTCTGGACAGGGCCGCCACGAGCAGTACTTC. V and J are TRBV28 and TRBJ2-7, with TRBD1 matching over 8 bases. Germline V gene sequence: CDR1 MDHEN, CDR2 SYDVKM. The CDR3 is 14 amino acids. The ends lost 4 bases at V and 5 bases at J; junction bases unmatched: 7. Full variable domain (outside the CDR3, taken from reference TRBV28 and TRBJ2-7): DVKVTQSSRYLVKRTGEKVFLECVQDMDHENMFWYRQDPGLGLRLIYFSYDVKMKEKGDIPEGYSVSREKKERFSLILESASTNQTSMYLCASSSGQGRHEQYFGPGTRLTVT.

This clonotype occurred many times. The chain links TRBV6-5 to TRBJ1-1; weak D call: TRBD1 (5 bases). Germline-derived CDR1 and CDR2 are MNHEY and SVGAGI. Between the trimmed V and J ends, which lost 0 bases and 0 bases, there was a span of 8 bases. The CDR3 is 15 residues long. The CDR3 DNA is TGTGCCAGCAGTTACTCGGGGGGGATGAACACTGAAGCTTTCTTT. The encoded protein is CASSYSGGMNTEAFF.

In its sample, this clonotype was seen many times. This chain links TRBV11-1 with TRBJ2-4, with 7 bases aligning to TRBD2. The germline V gene has CDR1 SGHAT and CDR2 FQDESV (reference sequence). The length of the CDR3 is 19 residues. The trim removed 1 base at V and 0 bases at J, leaving 12 bases unmatched. The CDR3 here is CASSLGVGRKPVAKNIQYF. In DNA form, the CDR3 reads TGTGCCAGCAGCTTAGGGGTCGGGAGGAAGCCCGTAGCCAAAAACATTCAGTACTTC.

This clonotype was seen a handful of times. J is TRBJ1-5 and V is TRBV19, with D possibly TRBD1 on 5 matching bases. The V gene lost 5 bases and the J gene lost 2 bases, with 10 bases spanning the gap. Germline loops: CDR1 LNHDA, CDR2 SQIVND (reference sequence). There are 14 residues in the CDR3. For the CDR3, the DNA is TGTGCCAGTAGTGCAGGGTCAGGCAATCAGCCCCAGCATTTT. Translation: CASSAGSGNQPQHF. The variable domain in full, with the rest retrieved from reference TRBV19 and TRBJ1-5, is DGGITQSPKYLFRKEGQNVTLSCEQNLNHDAMYWYRQDPGQGLRLIYYSQIVNDFQKGDIAEGYSVSREKKESFPLTVTSAQKNPTAFYLCASSAGSGNQPQHFGDGTRLSIL.

Only a few counts were recorded for this clonotype. The chain uses TRBV19 and TRBJ2-2; D perhaps matches TRBD2 (5 bases). Germline CDR1 is LNHDA and CDR2 is SQIVND (reference sequence). V shed 5 bases and J shed 0 bases, with 16 bases lying between them. This CDR3 contains 17 residues. The CDR3 sequence is CASSGRGRSSNTGELFF. DNA for the CDR3: TGTGCCAGTAGTGGGCGAGGGCGGAGCTCGAACACCGGGGAGCTGTTTTTT.

This clonotype was observed many times. The chain is built from TRBV13 and TRBJ2-2, with unresolved D. With 1 base removed from V and 5 bases from J, the gap between germline ends came to 8 bases. CDR3 length: 14 residues. Germline V lookup: CDR1 PRHDT, CDR2 FYEKMQ (reference sequence). The CDR3 coding sequence is TGTGCCAGCAGCTTAGCGCTAGAGACCGGGGAGCTGTTTTTT. It specifies CASSLALETGELFF.

In its sample, this clonotype was seen many times. J is TRBJ1-3 and V is TRBV6-1; unclear D gene. Germline CDR1 is MNHNS and CDR2 is SASEGT. Trimming shortened V by 6 bases and J by 3 bases, and 9 bases separated the two germline ends. This CDR3 region has 13 residues. CDR3 nucleotide sequence: TGTGCCAGCAGCCGGGATCTTGGAAACACCATATATTTT. Protein product: CASSRDLGNTIYF.

There are many counts of this clonotype. The chain carries TRBV7-9 and TRBJ2-5; a possible D gene is TRBD1 (6 bases). The germline CDR1 and CDR2 sequences are SEHNR and FQNEAQ (reference sequence). The length of the CDR3 is 15 residues. The V gene lost 6 bases and the J gene lost 5 bases, with 19 bases spanning the gap. The CDR3 sequence: CASRQGIGWDETQYF. The CDR3 DNA sequence: TGTGCCAGCAGACAGGGTATCGGGTGGGATGAGACCCAGTACTTC.

This clonotype was observed many times. This chain uses TRBV6-2 or TRBV6-3 with TRBJ1-1; a weak D match, TRBD1 (6 bases). CDR1 MNHEY and CDR2 SVGEGT come from the germline V gene. The length of the CDR3 is 14 residues. V was trimmed by 6 bases and J by 1 base, leaving 12 bases between them. The CDR3 nucleotides are TGTGCCAGCAGCACTACCAGGGGGAACACTGAAGCTTTCTTT. It is translated as CASSTTRGNTEAFF.

There are many counts of this clonotype. The rearrangement links TRBV7-9 to TRBJ2-5; D remains unclear. Deletions cut 5 bases from V and 6 bases from J, with 13 bases between. Per germline, CDR1 SEHNR and CDR2 FQNEAQ (reference sequence). CDR3 length: 13 residues. CDR3 coding DNA: TGTGCCAGCAGCCCAACTACGGCAAAGACCCAGTACTTC. This codes for CASSPTTAKTQYF.

Many counts were recorded for this clonotype. J is TRBJ2-7 and V is TRBV12-3 or TRBV12-4; TRBD1 is a possible D gene (5 bases). The CDR3 has 13 residues. The V and J ends lost 3 bases and 6 bases respectively, with 12 bases between them. CDR3 nucleotides: TGTGCCAGCAGTTTTGCAGGGTCGGGCGAGCAGTACTTC. As protein: CASSFAGSGEQYF.

This clonotype was detected ten times or more. The chain combines TRBV12-3 or TRBV12-4 with TRBJ2-2; D is possibly TRBD2 (5 bases). This CDR3 comprises 13 residues. Trimming removed 2 bases from V and 6 bases from J, with 7 bases in between. The CDR3 bases are TGTGCCAGCAGTTTACTAGCCCCCGGGGAGCTGTTTTTT. This translates into CASSLLAPGELFF.

This clonotype was seen many times. The chain is built from TRBV6-1 and TRBJ1-2; TRBD1 matches at 7 bases. CDR3 length: 13 amino acids. The germline V gene encodes CDR1 MNHNS and CDR2 SASEGT. V was pared by 2 bases and J by 7 bases, with 4 bases of the junction left unmatched. The chain's CDR3 is CASSESWDSGYTF. The DNA for the CDR3 is TGTGCCAGCAGTGAATCTTGGGACAGTGGCTACACCTTC.